The 30 T cell receptor beta chains below come from one sample, sequenced in a study of shared clonotypes between healthy human individuals (dated by TCRdb to 2018 to 2020). The library was generated by the immunoSEQ multiplex PCR assay. TCRdb's version of the immuneACCESS table is confined to in-frame rearrangements and falls short of the full clone set. An unresolved V gene accounts for under half of the shortfall where checked; the remainder is of unknown origin. The sample table records about 2 million clones; around 95% of these occur just once. 0.1% to 0.15% of the sample goes to the ten largest clones. Sequences were obtained from naive CD4+ T cells sorted from blood. Reading the label with the study, this specimen's cell subset or site is: CD45RA+ positively selected. The origin of the receptors is a man aged 18 to 30 in good health.

This clone was detected a few times. The J gene is TRBJ1-5, the V gene TRBV12-5, with 7 bases lining up with TRBD1. V lost 6 bases, J lost 9 bases, and 14 bases stayed unmatched. Germline V gene sequence: CDR1 LGHNT, CDR2 FRNRAP. There are 15 residues in the CDR3. In nucleotides, the CDR3 is TGTGCTAGTGGCCGGGACAGCGGACCGGGTCGGCCCCAGCATTTT. Its protein is CASGRDSGPGRPQHF.

The table lists this clone with a count of one. The chain combines TRBV29-1 with TRBJ1-2, with D uncertain. The V end lost 4 bases, the J end lost 4 bases, and 10 bases lay between the germline ends. Germline CDR1 SQVTM, CDR2 ANQGSEA. CDR3 size: 12 residues. For the CDR3, the DNA is TGCAGCGTTGGAGCCCAGATCTATGGCTACACCTTC. Protein: CSVGAQIYGYTF.

The chain combines TRBV4-3 with TRBJ2-7; D might be TRBD2 (6 bases). The germline V and J ends were trimmed by 0 bases and 0 bases, with 12 bases remaining between them. CDR3 length: 16 amino acids. The germline V gene encodes CDR1 LGHNA and CDR2 YSLEER. The CDR3 reads CASSQEWRASSYEQYF. CDR3 sequence (DNA): TGCGCCAGCAGCCAAGAGTGGAGGGCTAGCTCCTACGAGCAGTACTTC.

The rearrangement joins TRBV6-6 to TRBJ1-2, with 7 bases identical to TRBD1. Germline V gives CDR1 MNHNY, CDR2 SVGAGI (reference sequence). Trimming at V came to 1 base and at J to 4 bases, leaving 3 bases not matched to a gene. The CDR3 is made up of 14 amino acids. CDR3 protein: CASSYLRDSYGYTF. The CDR3, as DNA: TGTGCCAGCAGTTACTTACGGGACAGCTATGGCTACACCTTC.

The chain links TRBV6-5 to TRBJ2-2; TRBD1 agrees at 7 bases. Germline CDR1 reads MNHEY; CDR2 reads SVGAGI. The CDR3 has 15 residues. The ends lost 5 bases at V and 1 base at J; junction bases unmatched: 4. The CDR3 is CASSQTGLNTGELFF. CDR3 DNA sequence: TGTGCCAGCAGTCAGACAGGGTTGAACACCGGGGAGCTGTTTTTT.

The genes are TRBV5-1 and TRBJ1-1; the D gene is possibly TRBD1 (5 bases). The CDR3 is 15 amino acids. Trimming removed 4 bases at V and 6 bases at J, with 19 bases between. Germline CDR1 and CDR2: SGHRS and YFSETQ. CDR3 region: CASSPVTATFAEAFF. The CDR3 bases are TGCGCCAGCAGCCCAGTGACAGCGACCTTCGCTGAAGCTTTCTTT. Full variable domain (missing parts from reference TRBV5-1 and TRBJ1-1): KAGVTQTPRYLIKTRGQQVTLSCSPISGHRSVSWYQQTPGQGLQFLFEYFSETQRNKGNFPGRFSGRQFSNSRSEMNVSTLELGDSALYLCASSPVTATFAEAFFGQGTRLTVV.

The chain links TRBV5-1 to TRBJ2-3, with 8 bases fitting TRBD2. V dropped 2 bases and J dropped 6; count of bases not matched to a gene: 5. Germline CDR1 and CDR2: SGHRS and YFSETQ. This CDR3 region has 14 residues. The CDR3 DNA follows: TGCGCCAGCAGCTTAAGCGGGGGTGGCGATACGCAGTATTTT. Translating it yields CASSLSGGGDTQYF.

This sequence joins TRBV15 and TRBJ1-1, with D hard to call. Germline loops: CDR1 LNHNV, CDR2 YYDKDF (reference sequence). Trimming pared 1 base from V and 12 bases from J, leaving 15 bases between. The CDR3 is 13 amino acids. In DNA, the CDR3 is TGTGCCACCAGCAGAGGAGGCGGCTTGACGCCTTTCTTT. Translation gives CATSRGGGLTPFF.

The J gene is TRBJ1-6, the V gene TRBV4-3, with D unresolved. Trimming shortened V by 0 bases and J by 5 bases, and 11 bases separated the two germline ends. The germline gives CDR1 LGHNA, CDR2 YSLEER. This CDR3 has 16 residues. CDR3 sequence (DNA): TGCGCCAGCAGCCAAGAAGGAGGGTTCCATAATTCACCCCTCCACTTT. It codes for CASSQEGGFHNSPLHF.

Turning to this clone: The same CDR3 also results from other DNA sequences found in this sample. The V and J genes are TRBV18 and TRBJ2-7; D call uncertain. The CDR3 totals 12 residues. The ends were cut back, 2 bases at V and 2 bases at J, with 4 bases in the middle. Germline V gives CDR1 KGHSH, CDR2 LQKENI. In nucleotides, the CDR3 is TGTGCCAGCTCACCAGGGCCCTACGAGCAGTACTTC. It encodes CASSPGPYEQYF.

The chain has TRBV30 and TRBJ1-1; D is perhaps TRBD1 (5 bases). With 4 bases removed from V and 10 bases from J, the gap between germline ends came to 16 bases. This CDR3 is built from 12 residues. Germline values: CDR1 GTSNPN, CDR2 SVGIG (reference sequence). The chain's CDR3 is CAWTRAGGVAFF. DNA of the CDR3: TGTGCCTGGACCCGGGCCGGGGGAGTAGCTTTCTTT.

The V call is TRBV11-2, the J call TRBJ1-2, with TRBD1 matching over 8 bases. The CDR3 has 18 residues. V dropped 3 bases and J dropped 1; count of bases not matched to a gene: 13. CDR1 and CDR2 from the germline V gene are SGHAT and FQNNGV. The CDR3 DNA reads as TGTGCCAGCAGCTTCCCGTTGGCAGGGGGCATTATTAACTATGGCTACACCTTC. The encoded protein is CASSFPLAGGIINYGYTF. Full variable domain (rest looked up from reference TRBV11-2 and TRBJ1-2): EAGVAQSPRYKIIEKRQSVAFWCNPISGHATLYWYQQILGQGPKLLIQFQNNGVVDDSQLPKDRFSAERLKGVDSTLKIQPAKLEDSAVYLCASSFPLAGGIINYGYTFGSGTRLTVV.

The chain is built from TRBV18 and TRBJ1-1, with D uncertain. The ends were cut back, 0 bases at V and 8 bases at J, with 7 bases in the middle. This CDR3 is built from 12 residues. Germline V gene sequence: CDR1 KGHSH, CDR2 LQKENI. This CDR3 is CASSPPTREAFF. The CDR3, as DNA: TGTGCCAGCTCACCACCGACGCGAGAAGCTTTCTTT.

The V gene is TRBV2, the J gene TRBJ1-5; TRBD1 is a possible D gene (6 bases). Germline assignment: CDR1 SNHLY and CDR2 FYNNEI. Trimming left V 2 bases short and J 3 bases short, with 11 bases between. The CDR3 contains 15 residues. CDR3 sequence (DNA): TGTGCCAGCAGTGAAAGGGGGGAGCCCAATCAGCCCCAGCATTTT. Its translation is CASSERGEPNQPQHF.

V usage is TRBV6-5 and J usage is TRBJ1-2; tentatively, D is TRBD1 (6 bases). This CDR3 contains 14 residues. Germline CDR1 and CDR2: MNHEY and SVGAGI. Trimming stripped 6 bases from V and 3 bases from J, with 14 bases between. CDR3 protein: CASRPIQGYYGYTF. In DNA, the CDR3 is TGTGCCAGCAGACCAATACAGGGTTACTATGGCTACACCTTC.

The chain carries TRBV5-1 and TRBJ1-1; D call uncertain. This CDR3 is 14 amino acids long. Per germline, CDR1 SGHRS and CDR2 YFSETQ. Trimming stripped 0 bases from V and 5 bases from J, with 11 bases between. CDR3 protein: CASSLDSAGTEAFF. DNA of the CDR3: TGCGCCAGCAGCTTGGACTCAGCGGGGACTGAAGCTTTCTTT. Filled out from reference TRBV5-1 and TRBJ1-1, the complete variable domain reads KAGVTQTPRYLIKTRGQQVTLSCSPISGHRSVSWYQQTPGQGLQFLFEYFSETQRNKGNFPGRFSGRQFSNSRSEMNVSTLELGDSALYLCASSLDSAGTEAFFGQGTRLTVV.

The chain has TRBV6-1 and TRBJ1-1; the D is unclear. The CDR3 covers 12 residues. Trimming pared 9 bases from V and 4 bases from J, leaving 12 bases between. The V gene's germline CDR1 is MNHNS and CDR2 SASEGT. CDR3 nucleotide sequence: TGTGCCAGTGGGAGGGAGGGCACTGAAGCTTTCTTT. Translation gives CASGREGTEAFF.

This clone showed up just once. The CDR3 is CASSQGPLSGANSPLHF. In DNA, the CDR3 is TGTGCCAGCAGTCAAGGCCCCCTTAGCGGCGCTAATTCACCCCTCCACTTT. The chain employs TRBV28 and TRBJ1-6; D ambiguous. From germline, CDR1 is MDHEN and CDR2 SYDVKM. The CDR3 is 17 residues long. Trimming took off 5 bases at V and 6 bases at J, with 20 bases between the two ends.

The genes are TRBV5-4 and TRBJ1-1; D is possibly TRBD1 (6 bases). The CDR3 runs to 14 residues. V shed 4 bases and J shed 1 base, with 11 bases lying between them. Germline CDR1 reads SGHNT; CDR2 reads YYREEE (reference sequence). DNA of the CDR3: TGTGCCAGCAGCGGTGGACAGAAGAACACTGAAGCTTTCTTT. Translated: CASSGGQKNTEAFF.

Comments on this clone: This CDR3 is also generated by other DNA sequences in the sample. The chain has TRBV28 and TRBJ2-1, with TRBD2 matching over 14 bases. CDR3 size: 14 residues. V dropped 8 bases and J dropped 4; count of bases not matched to a gene: 1. Per the germline V gene, CDR1 is MDHEN and CDR2 is SYDVKM. DNA of the CDR3: TGTGCCAGCGGGACTAGCGGGGGTTACAATGAGCAGTTCTTC. It is translated as CASGTSGGYNEQFF.

V usage is TRBV7-2 and J usage is TRBJ2-7; possible D gene TRBD1, 6 bases. CDR1 and CDR2 from the germline V gene are SGHTA and FQGNSA. The CDR3 sequence is 15 residues long. Trimming took 3 bases from V and 3 from J, leaving 15 bases between them. CDR3 region: CASSLTRDTLYEQYF. The CDR3 coding sequence is TGTGCCAGCAGCTTGACTCGGGACACTCTCTACGAGCAGTACTTC.

J is TRBJ2-3 and V is TRBV27, with 7 bases lining up with TRBD1. Germline V gene sequence: CDR1 MNHEY, CDR2 SMNVEV (reference sequence). V was clipped by 7 bases and J by 4 bases; unmatched bases: 5. The CDR3 loop spans 13 amino acids. The CDR3 DNA follows: TGTGCCAGCAAATGGACAGGTTCAGATACGCAGTATTTT. It encodes CASKWTGSDTQYF.

Concerning this clone: Other DNA sequences of this sample code for an identical CDR3. The chain joins TRBV5-1 to TRBJ1-2, with 7 bases that match TRBD1. CDR3 length: 13 residues. CDR1 is SGHRS, CDR2 YFSETQ, per germline. V was clipped by 4 bases and J by 4 bases; unmatched bases: 4. The CDR3 region has the DNA TGCGCCAGCAGCCCCAGACAGGGCTATGGCTACACCTTC. Amino acid sequence: CASSPRQGYGYTF.

With respect to this clone: This specimen includes other DNA sequences encoding the same CDR3. The gene calls are TRBV27 and TRBJ2-5; 7 bases are a match to TRBD1. Germline lookup yields CDR1 MNHEY and CDR2 SMNVEV (reference sequence). The V segment lost 6 bases and the J segment 4 bases; nucleotides outside the gene matches: 5. The CDR3 length is 13 residues. CDR3 protein: CASRSTGRETQYF. In nucleotides, the CDR3 is TGTGCCAGCAGATCGACAGGGCGAGAGACCCAGTACTTC.

This sequence joins TRBV4-3 and TRBJ1-2; D may be TRBD1 (5 bases). This CDR3 has 13 residues. Between the trimmed V and J ends, which lost 2 bases and 8 bases, there was a span of 12 bases. Germline loops: CDR1 LGHNA, CDR2 YSLEER. CDR3 DNA: TGCGCCAGCAGCCAAATTGGGGCAGGCGGCTACACCTTC. Translating it yields CASSQIGAGGYTF.

The rearrangement uses TRBV6-4 and TRBJ2-3; 13 positions agree with TRBD2. Trimming took 4 bases from V and 10 from J; bases not matched to a gene: 8. The CDR3 runs to 15 residues. The germline CDR1 and CDR2 sequences are MRHNA and SNTAGT. CDR3: CASSAGTSGVKAQYF. The DNA of the CDR3 is TGTGCCAGCAGTGCCGGGACTAGCGGGGTCAAGGCGCAGTATTTT.

The rearrangement uses TRBV9 and TRBJ1-5, with D perhaps matching TRBD1 (6 bases). CDR1 is SGDLS, CDR2 YYNGEE, per germline. Trimming stripped 1 base from V and 7 bases from J, with 12 bases between. The CDR3 extends over 14 amino acids. The CDR3 DNA reads as TGTGCCAGCAGCGTAAGTCAGGGGAGCCAGCCCCAGCATTTT. Translation: CASSVSQGSQPQHF.

A note on this clone: Germline and junction disagree at one end, which may indicate a read error. The chain couples TRBV10-1 to TRBJ1-2; 9 bases line up with TRBD1. The CDR3 totals 13 residues. Germline V lookup: CDR1 WNHNN, CDR2 SYGVQD (reference sequence). The CDR3 here is CVSSDGGTGKILF. The CDR3 coding sequence is TGCGTCAGCAGCGACGGAGGGACAGGGAAAATCCTCTTC.

With respect to this clone: Within the sample, other DNA sequences also encode this same CDR3. The rearrangement joins TRBV19 to TRBJ1-3; no definite D call. The length of the CDR3 is 13 residues. Per germline, CDR1 LNHDA and CDR2 SQIVND (reference sequence). The V gene lost 6 bases and the J gene lost 0 bases, with 6 bases spanning the gap. The CDR3 bases are TGTGCCAGTAGGCCTTCCTCTGGAAACACCATATATTTT. Translated: CASRPSSGNTIYF.

This sequence joins TRBV30 and TRBJ1-6; tentative D call: TRBD1 (5 bases). The V end was cut by 5 bases, the J end by 8 bases, with 13 bases between. This CDR3 comprises 13 residues. The germline V gene has CDR1 GTSNPN and CDR2 SVGIG (reference sequence). CDR3 bases: TGTGCCTGGGCGGGGGAAGGGGATTCACCCCTCCACTTT. Amino acids: CAWAGEGDSPLHF.